Sequencing of this TCR beta chain was carried out in a study of T cells in Graves' hyperthyroidism and ophthalmopathy. In the study overall: Peripheral blood samples were taken at initial diagnosis, prior to any treatment.

This clonotype was seen ten or more times. Its antigen remains unknown. Diagnoses used clinical symptoms, serum thyroxine and TRAb, thyroid ultrasound and orbital computed tomography. General study results and limits: The model identified upcoming ophthalmopathy a median about 7.1 months ahead of onset.

Amplification yielded TCR beta CDR3 regions, with RNA transcripts as the source. An initial round of RT-PCR targeting the TCR CDR3 relied on the HTBI primer set. One entry per CDR3 protein, called by TCRdb with MiXCR from the multiplex PCR reads. This table has about 24,000 distinct CDR3 sequences, roughly 49% appearing once. The V end was cut by 8 bases, the J end by 4 bases, with 17 bases between. Germline V lookup: CDR1 MNHNS, CDR2 SASEGT. The CDR3 contains 14 residues. The TCR comes from a woman aged 40 to 55 with Graves' hyperthyroidism that later progressed to Graves' ophthalmopathy. Input material: blood. V gene TRBV6-1 combines with J gene TRBJ1-1, with a weak D call TRBD1 (6 bases). The CDR3 reads CASVRTGWGTEAFF. As DNA, the CDR3 is TGTGCCAGCGTAAGAACAGGGTGGGGCACTGAAGCTTTCTTT.